A few counts support the clone carrying this T cell receptor beta chain. This entry comes from a study of blood T cell repertoires in COVID-19. Across the study: From the United States, Italy and Spain came samples of acute and convalescent COVID-19. PBMCs, B-cell-depleted T cells, or T cells were the source of the cDNA or gDNA that made up the material.

Per the original methods: Researchers report that nucleated cell counts were estimated from reference gene primer amplification. TCRdb's table, derived via immunoSEQ multiplex PCR, lists solely in-frame clones and lacks some. V and J calls and clone size are given by that table; D and trimming were obtained from the DNA. The data hold roughly 320,000 clones, with 70% to 90% observed a single time. The germline V gene has CDR1 SGHAT and CDR2 FQNNGV. This CDR3 contains 14 residues. Trimming removed 5 bases from V and 2 bases from J; junction bases left unmatched: 6. This sequence joins TRBV11-2 and TRBJ2-7, with 7 bases aligning to TRBD2. The clonotype was recovered from a human donor in a cohort sampled during active COVID-19. The material sequenced was peripheral blood. In DNA form, the CDR3 reads TGTGCCAGCAGCCCGAGCGGGGCGCCCTACGAGCAGTACTTC. As protein: CASSPSGAPYEQYF.